One and the same sample provided the 2 T cell receptor beta chains below, sequenced in a study of siplizumab effects on memory and regulatory T cells. Here immunoSEQ multiplex PCR was the method, and the copy in TCRdb shows in-frame clones only, minus some. The sample holds around 110,000 clones; roughly 94% are singletons and the top ten take under 2%. The sample was non-Treg CD4+ T cells sorted from blood. These receptors were obtained from a human donor in good health.

The chain is built from TRBV23-1 and TRBJ2-1; D unclear. TRBV23-1 is an open reading frame, and its role is uncertain. Trimming removed 0 bases at V and 8 bases at J, with 11 bases between. The CDR3 contains 14 residues. The CDR3 reads CASSQSPPLDEQFF. The CDR3 DNA reads TGCGCCAGCAGTCAATCGCCCCCCCTCGATGAGCAGTTCTTC.

V is TRBV6-5 and J is TRBJ2-2; D remains unclear. The length of the CDR3 is 13 residues. V lost 10 bases and J 7 bases, leaving 16 bases between the germline ends. CDR1 and CDR2 (germline): MNHEY, SVGAGI. The CDR3 protein is CATGRGFDGELFF. CDR3 DNA: TGTGCCACCGGACGTGGGTTTGACGGGGAGCTGTTTTTT.